These T cell receptor beta chains were read from a single sample in a study of blood T cell repertoires in COVID-19. Clones were read by immunoSEQ multiplex PCR, and TCRdb kept only the in-frame ones, dropping some. The data hold about 200,000 clones, with about 88% observed a single time. Sequencing was performed on peripheral blood. The receptor source for this set is a woman of 80 years or more with acute or convalescent COVID-19. CDR3s include the opening cysteine and the closing phenylalanine or tryptophan. The D gene is left open where the match is weak. Size is stated for part of the rows, as once, few or many counts, or as a class when the clone is expanded.

d_call: -
clone_size: -
j_call: TRBJ2-7
v_call: TRBV6-2/TRBV6-3
cdr3_nt: TGTGCCAGCAGTTACCAGGGAGGAAGGTACGAGCAGTACTTC
cdr3_aa: CASSYQGGRYEQYF

d_call: TRBD1
clone_size: -
j_call: TRBJ1-4
v_call: TRBV5-5
cdr3_nt: TGTGCCAGCAGCTTCATACAGGGGGCCTCAACTAATGAAAAACTGTTTTTT
cdr3_aa: CASSFIQGASTNEKLFF

d_call: -
clone_size: -
j_call: TRBJ1-1
v_call: TRBV11-2
cdr3_nt: TGTGCCAGCAGCCTCTCCCAGGGTACTGAAGCTTTCTTT
cdr3_aa: CASSLSQGTEAFF

d_call: TRBD1
clone_size: -
j_call: TRBJ1-1
v_call: TRBV7-8
cdr3_nt: TGTGCCAGCAGCCCGCGGACAGGGAGGGTTGGCACTGAAGCTTTCTTT
cdr3_aa: CASSPRTGRVGTEAFF

d_call: -
clone_size: few
j_call: TRBJ2-3
v_call: TRBV4-3
cdr3_nt: TGCGCCAGCAGCCAAGATCGTTTTAGCACAGATACGCAGTATTTT
cdr3_aa: CASSQDRFSTDTQYF

d_call: -
clone_size: -
j_call: TRBJ1-1
v_call: TRBV18
cdr3_nt: TGTGCCAGCTCACAGGGAGCGAACACTGAAGCTTTCTTT
cdr3_aa: CASSQGANTEAFF

d_call: -
clone_size: -
j_call: TRBJ2-7
v_call: TRBV28
cdr3_nt: TGTGCCAGCAGGGGGCCAAGAACCTACGAGCAGTACTTC
cdr3_aa: CASRGPRTYEQYF

d_call: -
clone_size: few
j_call: TRBJ1-2
v_call: TRBV7-2
cdr3_nt: TGTGCCAGCAGGGAGGACAGTTATAACTATGGCTACACCTTC
cdr3_aa: CASREDSYNYGYTF

d_call: -
clone_size: -
j_call: TRBJ2-2
v_call: TRBV6-2/TRBV6-3
cdr3_nt: TGTGCCAGCAGTTACGCTAGTGGGAACACCGGGGAGCTGTTTTTT
cdr3_aa: CASSYASGNTGELFF

d_call: -
clone_size: -
j_call: TRBJ1-6
v_call: TRBV3-1/TRBV3-2
cdr3_nt: TGTGCCAGCAGCCAGCCCTTGGGGGGAAAAGAGGCCCTCCACTTT
cdr3_aa: CASSQPLGGKEALHF

d_call: TRBD1
clone_size: -
j_call: TRBJ2-6
v_call: TRBV6-2/TRBV6-3
cdr3_nt: TGTGCCAGCAGTTTTCGGACAGGGTACCCCTCTGGGGCCAACGTCCTGACTTTC
cdr3_aa: CASSFRTGYPSGANVLTF

d_call: -
clone_size: once
j_call: TRBJ1-6
v_call: TRBV28
cdr3_nt: TGTGCCAGCAGTTTAGACAGGAATTCACCCCTCCACTTT
cdr3_aa: CASSLDRNSPLHF

d_call: TRBD1
clone_size: -
j_call: TRBJ2-3
v_call: TRBV9
cdr3_nt: TGTGCCAGCAGCCCTGGACAGGGGGCGGCAGATACGCAGTATTTT
cdr3_aa: CASSPGQGAADTQYF

d_call: TRBD1
clone_size: -
j_call: TRBJ1-2
v_call: TRBV9
cdr3_nt: TGTGCCAGCAGCGTAGCTGGACAGGGGAGTGGCTACACCTTC
cdr3_aa: CASSVAGQGSGYTF

d_call: -
clone_size: few
j_call: TRBJ1-2
v_call: TRBV28
cdr3_nt: TGTGCCAGCAGGCCGGGGGGTGTAAACTATGGCTACACCTTC
cdr3_aa: CASRPGGVNYGYTF

d_call: -
clone_size: -
j_call: TRBJ1-6
v_call: TRBV25-1
cdr3_nt: TGTGCCAGCAGGAGGCAGGGACTTCGCTATAATTCACCCCTCCACTTT
cdr3_aa: CASRRQGLRYNSPLHF

d_call: -
clone_size: few
j_call: TRBJ1-4
v_call: TRBV29-1
cdr3_nt: TGCAGCGTTGTCCCCAGGGGCTCTTTTGAAAAACTGTTTTTT
cdr3_aa: CSVVPRGSFEKLFF

d_call: -
clone_size: -
j_call: TRBJ1-5
v_call: TRBV19
cdr3_nt: TGTGCCAGTAGTCCCTGGGGAGGCGCCGGCAATCAGCCCCAGCATTTT
cdr3_aa: CASSPWGGAGNQPQHF

d_call: TRBD2
clone_size: -
j_call: TRBJ2-2
v_call: TRBV5-1
cdr3_nt: TGCGCCAGCAGCTGGACTAGCGGGAGTTTCGGGGAGCTGTTTTTT
cdr3_aa: CASSWTSGSFGELFF

d_call: TRBD2
clone_size: -
j_call: TRBJ2-5
v_call: TRBV3-1/TRBV3-2
cdr3_nt: TGTGCCAGCAGCCAAGTGCTGCTAGCGGGAGTTGGGACCCAGTACTTC
cdr3_aa: CASSQVLLAGVGTQYF

d_call: TRBD2
clone_size: -
j_call: TRBJ2-7
v_call: TRBV19
cdr3_nt: TGTGCCAGTAGTCTCGGACTAGCGGGAGAGGGAGTCCCCTACGAGCAGTACTTC
cdr3_aa: CASSLGLAGEGVPYEQYF

d_call: -
clone_size: once
j_call: TRBJ1-4
v_call: TRBV19
cdr3_nt: TGTGCCAGTAGTAACCAAGCGGCTAATGAAAAACTGTTTTTT
cdr3_aa: CASSNQAANEKLFF

d_call: TRBD1
clone_size: -
j_call: TRBJ1-2
v_call: TRBV5-1
cdr3_nt: TGCGCCAGCAGCCCGGGAACAGGGGACTATGGCTACACCTTC
cdr3_aa: CASSPGTGDYGYTF

d_call: -
clone_size: -
j_call: TRBJ2-3
v_call: TRBV7-2
cdr3_nt: TGTGCCAGCAGCTTAGATCGGGCCGGAGGTCCAGATACGCAGTATTTT
cdr3_aa: CASSLDRAGGPDTQYF

d_call: TRBD1
clone_size: -
j_call: TRBJ2-5
v_call: TRBV7-3
cdr3_nt: TGTGCCAGCAGCTTAACGGGACAGGGAGGGGAGACCCAGTACTTC
cdr3_aa: CASSLTGQGGETQYF

d_call: TRBD2
clone_size: -
j_call: TRBJ2-2
v_call: TRBV4-3
cdr3_nt: TGCGCCAGCAGCCAAGATCCAAGGCGGGCTAGCGGGAGTATTAGGACCGGGGAGCTGTTTTTT
cdr3_aa: CASSQDPRRASGSIRTGELFF